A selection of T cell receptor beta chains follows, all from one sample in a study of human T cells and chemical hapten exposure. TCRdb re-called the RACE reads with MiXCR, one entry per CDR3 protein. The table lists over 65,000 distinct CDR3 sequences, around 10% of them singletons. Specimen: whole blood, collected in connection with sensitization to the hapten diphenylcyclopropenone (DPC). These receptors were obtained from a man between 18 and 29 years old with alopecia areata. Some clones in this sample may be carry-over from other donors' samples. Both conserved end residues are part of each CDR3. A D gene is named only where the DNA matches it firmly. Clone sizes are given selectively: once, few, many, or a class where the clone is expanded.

cdr3_nt: TGTGCCAGCAGCTTGGGACAGGGAGTTTGGCAGCCCCAGCATTTT; cdr3_aa: CASSLGQGVWQPQHF; j_call: TRBJ1-5; v_call: TRBV5-6; d_call: TRBD1; clone_size: -
cdr3_nt: TGCGCCAGCAGCTCACCGGGACAGGTGGCCGAAGCTTTCTTT; cdr3_aa: CASSSPGQVAEAFF; j_call: TRBJ1-1; v_call: TRBV5-1; d_call: TRBD1; clone_size: many
cdr3_nt: TGTGCCAGCAGTCGTGACCCCTCGTCATCACCCCTCCACTTT; cdr3_aa: CASSRDPSSSPLHF; j_call: TRBJ1-6; v_call: TRBV6-2/TRBV6-3; d_call: -; clone_size: many
cdr3_nt: TGTGCCAGCAGCTCCCCCGAGGACAGGGGAACGTTTACCTACGAGCAGTACTTC; cdr3_aa: CASSSPEDRGTFTYEQYF; j_call: TRBJ2-7; v_call: TRBV11-2; d_call: TRBD1; clone_size: few
cdr3_nt: TGTGCCAGCAGCTTAAACCAAAAAACTTCGAGCTCCTACAATGAGCAGTTCTTC; cdr3_aa: CASSLNQKTSSSYNEQFF; j_call: TRBJ2-1; v_call: TRBV7-3; d_call: -; clone_size: few
cdr3_nt: TGTGCCAGCAGGATGGACGGTAGCAATCAGCCCCAGCATTTT; cdr3_aa: CASRMDGSNQPQHF; j_call: TRBJ1-5; v_call: TRBV6-5; d_call: -; clone_size: once
cdr3_nt: TGCAGTGCTAGTCCAGGACAGGTCTACGAGCAGTACTTC; cdr3_aa: CSASPGQVYEQYF; j_call: TRBJ2-7; v_call: TRBV20-1; d_call: TRBD1; clone_size: few
cdr3_nt: TGTGCCAGCAGTTACGTAGCGTTTAGCACAGATACGCAGTATTTT; cdr3_aa: CASSYVAFSTDTQYF; j_call: TRBJ2-3; v_call: TRBV6-6; d_call: -; clone_size: many
cdr3_nt: TGTGCCAGCAGTCTCCCTTGGACTAGCGGGGAGCACAATGAGCAGTTCTTC; cdr3_aa: CASSLPWTSGEHNEQFF; j_call: TRBJ2-1; v_call: TRBV12-3/TRBV12-4; d_call: TRBD2; clone_size: -
cdr3_nt: TGTGCCAGCAGTGAAGCGCTGCAGATCCAGGTCTACGAGCAGTACTTC; cdr3_aa: CASSEALQIQVYEQYF; j_call: TRBJ2-7; v_call: TRBV6-1; d_call: -; clone_size: -
cdr3_nt: TGTGCCAGCAGCCCTACCTTTGTTGAGGATAACACCGGGGAGCTGTTTTTT; cdr3_aa: CASSPTFVEDNTGELFF; j_call: TRBJ2-2; v_call: TRBV7-9; d_call: -; clone_size: -
cdr3_nt: TGTGCCAGCAGGCCAACCCCGCAAGAGACCCAGTACTTC; cdr3_aa: CASRPTPQETQYF; j_call: TRBJ2-5; v_call: TRBV7-8; d_call: -; clone_size: few
cdr3_nt: TGCAGTGCTAGAGATTGGCGCAGGGTCTCTGGGGCCAACGTCCTGACTTTC; cdr3_aa: CSARDWRRVSGANVLTF; j_call: TRBJ2-6; v_call: TRBV20-1; d_call: -; clone_size: many
cdr3_nt: TGTGCCAGCTCGGGTTCGGGCTATGGCTACACCTTC; cdr3_aa: CASSGSGYGYTF; j_call: TRBJ1-2; v_call: TRBV18; d_call: -; clone_size: many
cdr3_nt: TGTGCCAGCAGCGAAATTGATTTAGCCGAAAACATTCAGTACTTC; cdr3_aa: CASSEIDLAENIQYF; j_call: TRBJ2-4; v_call: TRBV7-9; d_call: -; clone_size: -